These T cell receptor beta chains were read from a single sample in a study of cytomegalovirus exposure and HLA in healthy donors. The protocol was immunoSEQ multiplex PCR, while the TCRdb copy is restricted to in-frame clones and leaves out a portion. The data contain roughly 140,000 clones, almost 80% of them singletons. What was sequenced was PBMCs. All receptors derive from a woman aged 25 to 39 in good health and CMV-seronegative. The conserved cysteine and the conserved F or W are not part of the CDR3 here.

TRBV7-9,ASSLGAGKSYEQY
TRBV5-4,ASSLSIAGGPQETQY
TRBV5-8,ASSLAGVYNEQF
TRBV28,ASSLYGTGSYNSPLH
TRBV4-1,ASSQEWGTSYEQY
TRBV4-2,ASSQGLGGLADSEQF
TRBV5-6,ASSLARRGDGYT
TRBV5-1,ASSLSGGSYNSPLH
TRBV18,ASSPISRRGGQETQY
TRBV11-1,ASSYGRGSLTYEQY
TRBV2,ASGGRGLGTDTQY
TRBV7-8,ASTMPGTSLYEQF
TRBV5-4,ASSSLYRGANEQF
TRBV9,ASSVGQGNTGELF
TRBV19,ASSKGLVGSTDTQY
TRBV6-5,ASSKNRGTGNTIY
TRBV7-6,ASSTSLSGTHVSREQY
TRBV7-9,ASSLRAASYEQY
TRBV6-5,ASSLDRRYTGELF
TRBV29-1,SEGVPDTQY
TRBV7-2,ASSLGRTVRAF
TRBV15,ATSRGGLGTNTGELF
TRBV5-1,ASSFDTFSYEQY
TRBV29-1,SVLDGGNYEQY
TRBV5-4,ASAVVGSSGANVLT
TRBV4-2,ASSPNGVSTDTQY
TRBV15,ATSREGRAGEQY
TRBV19,ASRSREDRNTIY
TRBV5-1,ASRVERGALTQY
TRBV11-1,ASSLVDGQGSMNTGELF
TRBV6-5,ASSLRGGYTIY
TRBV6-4,ASRVQGSSYNSPLH
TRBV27,ASSLEGQGRMSYT
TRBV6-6,ASRGGGSEGGYGYT
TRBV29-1,SVALAGASNTGELF
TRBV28,ASSAPGQYNEQF
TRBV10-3,AIGHPEMNTEAF
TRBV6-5,ASRDGTGHIAQY
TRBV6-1,ASSPRDTHYGYT
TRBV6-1,ASSATTTNTEAF
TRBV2,AGTGTGIYEQY